One and the same sample provided the 19 T cell receptor beta chains below, sequenced in a study of radiotherapy plus CTLA-4 blockade in lung cancer. Produced via immunoSEQ multiplex PCR; TCRdb's table is partial and in-frame only. The sample consists of under 95,000 clones, 60% to 85% of them appearing once. Sample: peripheral blood, taken from a patient treated with radiotherapy plus ipilimumab. The receptors stem from a human donor with non-small cell lung cancer whose response to radiotherapy plus ipilimumab could not be evaluated. Some clones in this sample may be carry-over from other donors' samples.

The J gene is TRBJ2-3, the V gene TRBV7-9, with TRBD2 identical over 12 bases. J was trimmed by 2 bases and V by 5 bases; bases with no gene match: 5. Germline loops: CDR1 SEHNR, CDR2 FQNEAQ (reference sequence). CDR3 length: 16 amino acids. This chain's CDR3 is CASSTGLAGFTDTQYF. The CDR3 DNA reads as TGTGCCAGCAGCACCGGACTAGCGGGGTTCACAGATACGCAGTATTTT.

This clone was counted only a few times. V is TRBV7-9 and J is TRBJ2-3, with D unresolved. The CDR3 is 12 residues long. V lost 5 bases and J lost 4, with 7 bases in between. The germline gives CDR1 SEHNR, CDR2 FQNEAQ (reference sequence). CDR3 in amino acids: CASSQQSDTQYF. DNA of the CDR3: TGTGCCAGCAGCCAACAATCAGATACGCAGTATTTT.

This clone was recorded once. This chain connects TRBV5-1 to TRBJ1-4; 9 positions match TRBD1. Germline V lookup: CDR1 SGHRS, CDR2 YFSETQ. CDR3 length: 15 amino acids. Trimming at V came to 4 bases and at J to 3 bases, leaving 4 bases not matched to a gene. The CDR3 region has the DNA TGCGCCAGCAGCCTTCGGACAGGGGCTAATGAAAAACTGTTTTTT. This sequence encodes CASSLRTGANEKLFF.

The chain carries TRBV5-1 and TRBJ1-5; D gene unclear. V was clipped by 0 bases and J by 5 bases, with 9 bases between them. The length of the CDR3 is 14 residues. Germline loops: CDR1 SGHRS, CDR2 YFSETQ. CDR3 sequence reads: CASSLGGDYQPQHF. The CDR3 DNA is TGCGCCAGCAGCTTGGGGGGAGACTATCAGCCCCAGCATTTT.

This clone is a singleton in its sample. The J gene is TRBJ2-3, the V gene TRBV5-6, with 7 nucleotides matching TRBD1. Germline V gives CDR1 SGHDT, CDR2 YYEEEE. This CDR3 has 16 amino acids. The J segment lost 0 bases and the V segment lost 3 bases, leaving 7 bases of the junction unmatched. The DNA for the CDR3 is TGTGCCAGCAGCTCGCTCGGGACAGCTAGCACAGATACGCAGTATTTT. Its translation is CASSSLGTASTDTQYF. The entire variable domain, with the rest obtained from reference TRBV5-6 and TRBJ2-3, is as follows: DAGVTQSPTHLIKTRGQQVTLRCSPKSGHDTVSWYQQALGQGPQFIFQYYEEEERQRGNFPDRFSGHQFPNYSSELNVNALLLGDSALYLCASSSLGTASTDTQYFGPGTRLTVL.

The CDR3 sequence is CASSSQGAYEQYF. For the CDR3, the DNA is TGTGCCAGCAGTTCCCAAGGGGCCTACGAGCAGTACTTC. The chain recombines TRBV27 with TRBJ2-7; D possibly corresponds to TRBD1 (5 bases). CDR1 MNHEY and CDR2 SMNVEV come from the germline V gene (reference sequence). The CDR3 is 13 amino acids. V lost 4 bases and J 2 bases, leaving 9 bases between the germline ends.

Here the CDR3 reads CASSGTGDQPQHF. Written as DNA, the CDR3 is TGTGCCAGCAGTGGGACAGGGGATCAGCCCCAGCATTTT. The chain employs TRBV6-6 and TRBJ1-5; 10 bases line up with TRBD1. Trimming took 5 bases from V and 5 from J; bases not matched to a gene: 0. There are 13 residues in the CDR3. Germline-derived CDR1 and CDR2 are MNHNY and SVGAGI (reference sequence).

The rearrangement joins TRBV6-1 to TRBJ1-2; the match to TRBD1 covers 8 bases. The J segment lost 4 bases and the V segment lost 5 bases, leaving 6 bases of the junction unmatched. The CDR3 is 14 residues long. From germline, CDR1 is MNHNS and CDR2 SASEGT. CDR3 nucleotide sequence: TGTGCCAGCAGTCCGGACAGGGCGGTCTATGGCTACACCTTC. Translation: CASSPDRAVYGYTF.

The chain recombines TRBV4-2 with TRBJ1-1, with a weak D call TRBD1 (6 bases). Germline CDR1 is LGHNA and CDR2 is YNFKEQ. V was shortened by 0 bases and J by 0 bases, with 11 bases between the two germline ends. CDR3 length: 16 residues. CDR3 bases: TGTGCCAGCAGCCAAGATAGGGGGTTATTGAACACTGAAGCTTTCTTT. Amino acid sequence: CASSQDRGLLNTEAFF.

The chain links TRBV6-6 to TRBJ1-2; 11 bases match TRBD1. Germline CDR1 reads MNHNY; CDR2 reads SVGAGI (reference sequence). The CDR3 consists of 14 residues. Trimming took 5 bases from V and 5 from J; bases not matched to a gene: 4. CDR3 residues: CASSQRDRGYGYTF. The DNA for the CDR3 is TGTGCCAGCAGTCAGCGGGACAGGGGGTATGGCTACACCTTC.

The V gene is TRBV18, the J gene TRBJ1-1; D call uncertain. The CDR3 is 12 residues long. Between the trimmed V and J ends, which lost 9 bases and 5 bases, there was a span of 13 bases. Germline V gene sequence: CDR1 KGHSH, CDR2 LQKENI. In nucleotides, the CDR3 is TGTGCCAGGACCGCGGCGTTGACTGAAGCTTTCTTT. Translated, it gives CARTAALTEAFF. Full variable domain (rest looked up from reference TRBV18 and TRBJ1-1): NAGVMQNPRHLVRRRGQEARLRCSPMKGHSHVYWYRQLPEEGLKFMVYLQKENIIDESGMPKERFSAEFPKEGPSILRIQQVVRGDSAAYFCARTAALTEAFFGQGTRLTVV.

This clone has a handful of counts. The chain links TRBV6-6 to TRBJ2-7; perhaps TRBD1 as D (6 bases). In germline, CDR1 is MNHNY, CDR2 SVGAGI (reference sequence). Trimming removed 0 bases from V and 2 bases from J, with 14 bases in between. This CDR3 spans 16 amino acids. This CDR3 reads CASSYSAGDGPYEQYF. Here the CDR3 DNA reads TGTGCCAGCAGTTACTCGGCAGGGGATGGTCCCTACGAGCAGTACTTC.

The V gene is TRBV28, the J gene TRBJ2-2; maybe TRBD1 (6 bases). The CDR3 consists of 13 residues. V shed 8 bases and J shed 4 bases, with 11 bases lying between them. Germline assignment: CDR1 MDHEN and CDR2 SYDVKM. The CDR3 region has the DNA TGTGCCAGCGGGGCAGGGGTCACCGGGGAGCTGTTTTTT. The encoded protein is CASGAGVTGELFF.

The V and J genes are TRBV28 and TRBJ2-7; tentative D call: TRBD2 (5 bases). Trimming pared 5 bases from V and 7 bases from J, leaving 15 bases between. CDR1 and CDR2 (germline): MDHEN, SYDVKM. CDR3 size: 13 residues. CDR3 sequence reads: CASSIRPRGEQYF. CDR3 nucleotides: TGTGCCAGCAGTATTAGGCCACGGGGAGAGCAGTACTTC.

The rearrangement links TRBV12-5 to TRBJ2-5; 9 positions match TRBD1. The CDR3 covers 16 residues. The V and J ends lost 7 bases and 1 base, in that order; junction bases with no gene match: 10. CDR1 and CDR2 from the germline V gene are LGHNT and FRNRAP. The DNA for the CDR3 is TGTGCTAGTGCACCACCGGGGGGACAGGGCCAAGAGACCCAGTACTTC. The encoded protein is CASAPPGGQGQETQYF.

V gene TRBV6-1 combines with J gene TRBJ1-1; no clear D gene. CDR1 and CDR2 from the germline V gene are MNHNS and SASEGT. The CDR3 has 15 amino acids. Trimming shortened V by 6 bases and J by 1 base, and 15 bases separated the two germline ends. The chain's CDR3 is CASRTSGRRNTEAFF. In DNA form, the CDR3 reads TGTGCCAGCAGAACTTCGGGTAGGCGGAACACTGAAGCTTTCTTT.

CDR3 coding DNA: TGCGCCAGCAGAGCTGTCCGGGACAGGGGCCCTCAGAGGGGAACTAATGAAAAACTGTTTTTT. This codes for CASRAVRDRGPQRGTNEKLFF. The genes are TRBV10-1 and TRBJ1-4; TRBD1 matches 10 bases. Germline loops: CDR1 WNHNN, CDR2 SYGVQD (reference sequence). The J segment lost 1 base and the V segment lost 6 bases, leaving 20 bases of the junction unmatched. The CDR3 consists of 21 residues.

The chain combines TRBV4-1 with TRBJ2-5; D possibly corresponds to TRBD1 (6 bases). Trimming stripped 0 bases from V and 1 base from J, with 9 bases between. Germline-derived CDR1 and CDR2 are MGHRA and YSYEKL. CDR3 length: 15 residues. The CDR3 sequence is CASSQDRQAQETQYF. The CDR3 DNA reads as TGCGCCAGCAGCCAAGATCGACAGGCCCAAGAGACCCAGTACTTC.

This clone was observed a handful of times. The rearrangement joins TRBV6-5 to TRBJ1-6; D not certain. The V gene lost 5 bases and the J gene lost 10 bases, with 12 bases spanning the gap. Per the germline V gene, CDR1 is MNHEY and CDR2 is SVGAGI. The CDR3 extends over 13 amino acids. CDR3 DNA: TGTGCCAGCAGTGAAGTGGCAAACTCACCCCTCCACTTT. Amino acid sequence: CASSEVANSPLHF.